This T cell receptor beta chain originates from a study of blood T cell repertoires in COVID-19. For the study at large: COVID-19 samples collected from the United States, Italy and Spain covered acute and convalescent phases. In each case, the material was cDNA or gDNA derived from T cells, B-cell-depleted T cells, or PBMCs.

Profiled with immunoSEQ multiplex PCR; TCRdb holds only in-frame clones, not every one. The sample holds some 150,000 clones; 75% to 85% are singletons and the top ten take 4.2%. The CDR3 totals 13 residues. The germline V gene encodes CDR1 MDHEN and CDR2 SYDVKM. Germline trimming cut 6 bases from V and 7 bases from J; bases unmatched to any gene: 7. The sample comprised peripheral blood. The chain carries TRBV28 and TRBJ2-7, with 9 bases aligning to TRBD2. The sequence came from a man aged 55 to 69 with acute or convalescent COVID-19. CDR3 DNA sequence: TGTGCCAGCAGCCTTAGCGGGAGCCGGGAGCAGTACTTC. This encodes CASSLSGSREQYF.